This T cell receptor beta chain was found in a study of blood T cell repertoires in COVID-19. Resolution of symptoms, clearance, or two negative PCRs was present in recovered Cohort 3 donors. Profiled with immunoSEQ multiplex PCR; TCRdb holds only in-frame clones, not every one. The sample consists of 250,000 or so clones, roughly nine tenths of them appearing once. The CDR3 is made up of 11 amino acids. V lost 6 bases and J 4 bases, leaving 7 bases between the germline ends. CDR1 is MNHEY and CDR2 is SMNVEV in the germline V gene (reference sequence). V gene TRBV27 combines with J gene TRBJ2-7; D gene ambiguous. What was sequenced was PBMCs or T cells enriched from blood (not recorded which). The clonotype originates from a man in his thirties or forties who had recovered from COVID-19. The CDR3 sequence is CASRSVYEQYF. CDR3 sequence (DNA): TGTGCCAGCAGATCAGTTTACGAGCAGTACTTC.